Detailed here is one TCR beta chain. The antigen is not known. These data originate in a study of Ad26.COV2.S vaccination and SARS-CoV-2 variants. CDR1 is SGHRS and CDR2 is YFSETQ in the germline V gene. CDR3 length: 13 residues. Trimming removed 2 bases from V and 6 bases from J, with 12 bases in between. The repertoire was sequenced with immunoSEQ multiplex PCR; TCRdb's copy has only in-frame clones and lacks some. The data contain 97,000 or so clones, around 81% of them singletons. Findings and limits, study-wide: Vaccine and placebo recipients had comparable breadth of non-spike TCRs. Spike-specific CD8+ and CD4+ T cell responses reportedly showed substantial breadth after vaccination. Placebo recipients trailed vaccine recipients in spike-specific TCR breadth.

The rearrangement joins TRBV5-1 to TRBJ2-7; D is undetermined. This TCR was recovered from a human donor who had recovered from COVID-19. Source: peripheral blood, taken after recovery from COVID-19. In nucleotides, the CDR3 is TGCGCCAGCAGCTTAAACAGAAATGGCGAGCAGTACTTC. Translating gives CASSLNRNGEQYF.